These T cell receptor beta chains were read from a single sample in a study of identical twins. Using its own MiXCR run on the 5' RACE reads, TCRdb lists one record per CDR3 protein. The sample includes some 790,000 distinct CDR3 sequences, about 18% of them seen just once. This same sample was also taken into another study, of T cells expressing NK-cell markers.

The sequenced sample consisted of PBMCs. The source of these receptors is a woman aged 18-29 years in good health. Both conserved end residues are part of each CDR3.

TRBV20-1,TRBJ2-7,CSAGTWGPTGHEQYF
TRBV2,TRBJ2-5,CASSVGRGAQETQYF
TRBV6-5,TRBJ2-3,CASSYFPRQGEQYF
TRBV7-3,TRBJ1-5,CASSNGQLGVPQHF
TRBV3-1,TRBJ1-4,CASSHSARGLEKLFF
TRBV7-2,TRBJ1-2,CASSLVGEWGYTF
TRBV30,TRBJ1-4,CAWRPKTGLMFF
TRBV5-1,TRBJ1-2,CASSLANTLTYGYTF
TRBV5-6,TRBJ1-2,CASSFYGVNYGYTF
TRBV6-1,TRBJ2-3,CASSALAGTDTQYF
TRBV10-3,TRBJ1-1,CAISGGQGFTEAFF
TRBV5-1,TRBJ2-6,CASSLEGQASSGANVLTF
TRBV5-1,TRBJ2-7,CASSLWRGSYEQYF
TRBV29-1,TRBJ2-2,CSVKQNSNTGELFF
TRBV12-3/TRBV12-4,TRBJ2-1,CASTLGAANNEQFF
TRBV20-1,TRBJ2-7,CSAGQGRGEQYF
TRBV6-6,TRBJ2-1,CASGGRLDEQFF
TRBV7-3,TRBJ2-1,CASSLRGRGGRKNEQFF